This T cell receptor (beta chain) emerged from a study of tumor-infiltrating lymphocytes in primary liver carcinoma. Total RNA (around 0.45 ug) served as template for TCR beta cDNA synthesis primed by a constant-region primer. Each TCR beta library was derived from three nested multiplex PCR rounds that employed slightly modified ARM-PCR. A C-beta reverse primer was combined with TRBV1-TRBV30 forward primers in the first two PCR rounds, and each round had around 10 cycles. Each CDR3 protein gets one entry after TCRdb re-called the multiplex PCR reads with MiXCR. Among fewer than 200,000 distinct CDR3 sequences, around four fifths were seen once, and the ten largest hold less than 20%. Per germline, CDR1 MNHNS and CDR2 SASEGT. This CDR3 has 15 residues. Without any cell sorting, roughly 18-30 mg of bulk tissue yielded co-extracted RNA and DNA. Infection with HBV was chronic in patients; they were treatment-naive.

The source of this sequence is a man between 40 and 49 years old with primary liver carcinoma and hepatitis B virus infection. The genes are TRBV6-1 and TRBJ2-7, with 7 bases fitting TRBD1. The sample was tumor tissue from primary liver carcinoma. The CDR3 nucleotides read TGTACCAACAGGGGCCTAGGAAGGGTCCACTACGAGCAGTACTTC. It specifies CTNRGLGRVHYEQYF.